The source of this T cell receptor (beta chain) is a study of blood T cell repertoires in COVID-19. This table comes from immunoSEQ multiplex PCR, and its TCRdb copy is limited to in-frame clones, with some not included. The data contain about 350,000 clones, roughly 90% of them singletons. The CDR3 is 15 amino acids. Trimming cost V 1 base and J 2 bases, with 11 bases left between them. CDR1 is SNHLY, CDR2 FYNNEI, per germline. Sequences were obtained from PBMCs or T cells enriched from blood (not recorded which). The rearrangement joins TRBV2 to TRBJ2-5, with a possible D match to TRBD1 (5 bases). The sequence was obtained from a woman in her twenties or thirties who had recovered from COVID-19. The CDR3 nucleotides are TGTGCCAGCAGTGAAGAAGGTAGGGGTCAAGAGACCCAGTACTTC. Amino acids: CASSEEGRGQETQYF. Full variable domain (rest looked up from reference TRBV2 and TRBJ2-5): EPEVTQTPSHQVTQMGQEVILRCVPISNHLYFYWYRQILGQKVEFLVSFYNNEISEKSEIFDDQFSVERPDGSNFTLKIRSTKLEDSAMYFCASSEEGRGQETQYFGPGTRLLVL.